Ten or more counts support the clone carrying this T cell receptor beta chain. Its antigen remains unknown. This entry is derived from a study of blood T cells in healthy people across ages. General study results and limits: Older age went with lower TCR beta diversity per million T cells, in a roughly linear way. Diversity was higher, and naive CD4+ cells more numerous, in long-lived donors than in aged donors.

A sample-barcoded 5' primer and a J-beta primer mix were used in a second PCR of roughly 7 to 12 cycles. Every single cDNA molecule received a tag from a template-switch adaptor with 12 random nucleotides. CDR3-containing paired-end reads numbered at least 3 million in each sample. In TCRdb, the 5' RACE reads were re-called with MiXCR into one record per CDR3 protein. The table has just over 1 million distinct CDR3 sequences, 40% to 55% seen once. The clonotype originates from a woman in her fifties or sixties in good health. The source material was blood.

In nucleotides, the CDR3 is TGTGCCAGCAGCCAAGCACCCACAGTAGCCAAAAACATTCAGTACTTC. Translated, it gives CASSQAPTVAKNIQYF. V and J are TRBV4-2 and TRBJ2-4, with D uncertain. V dropped 1 base and J dropped 0 bases, with 10 bases sitting between them. This CDR3 spans 16 amino acids. Germline CDR1 is LGHNA and CDR2 is YNFKEQ.